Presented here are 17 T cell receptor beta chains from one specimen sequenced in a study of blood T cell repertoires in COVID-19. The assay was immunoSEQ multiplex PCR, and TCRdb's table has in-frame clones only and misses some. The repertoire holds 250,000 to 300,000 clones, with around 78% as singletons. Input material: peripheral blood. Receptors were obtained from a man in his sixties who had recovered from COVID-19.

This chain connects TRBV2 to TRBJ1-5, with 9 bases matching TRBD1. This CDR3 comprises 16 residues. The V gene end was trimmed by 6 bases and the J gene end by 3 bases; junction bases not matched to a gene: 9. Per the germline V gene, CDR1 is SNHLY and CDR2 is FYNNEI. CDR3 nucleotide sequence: TGTGCCAGCAGGGGATCCGGGACAGGGACCAATCAGCCCCAGCATTTT. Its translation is CASRGSGTGTNQPQHF.

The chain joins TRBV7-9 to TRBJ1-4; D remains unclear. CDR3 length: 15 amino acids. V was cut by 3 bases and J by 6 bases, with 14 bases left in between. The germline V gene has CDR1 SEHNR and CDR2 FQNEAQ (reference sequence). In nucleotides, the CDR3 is TGTGCCAGCAGCTTCCCCACGGGTTCCTATGAAAAACTGTTTTTT. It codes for CASSFPTGSYEKLFF.

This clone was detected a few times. In DNA, the CDR3 is TGTGCCAGCAGCAAACAGGCGAGCTATGGCTACACCTTC. This gives the protein CASSKQASYGYTF. The rearrangement links TRBV7-9 to TRBJ1-2, with a tentative D call TRBD1 (5 bases). Deletions cut 5 bases from V and 4 bases from J, with 11 bases between. The CDR3 length is 13 residues. Per germline, CDR1 SEHNR and CDR2 FQNEAQ (reference sequence).

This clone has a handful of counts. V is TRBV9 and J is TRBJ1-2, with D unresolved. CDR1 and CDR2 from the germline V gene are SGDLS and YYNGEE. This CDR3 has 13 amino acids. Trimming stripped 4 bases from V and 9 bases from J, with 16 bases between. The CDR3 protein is CASSTRGAMSYTF. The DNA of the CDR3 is TGTGCCAGCAGCACTCGGGGTGCCATGAGCTACACCTTC. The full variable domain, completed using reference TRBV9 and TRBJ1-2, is DSGVTQTPKHLITATGQRVTLRCSPRSGDLSVYWYQQSLDQGLQFLIQYYNGEERAKGNILERFSAQQFPDLHSELNLSSLELGDSALYFCASSTRGAMSYTFGSGTRLTVV.

The CDR3 sequence is CASSPRSGADTQYF. CDR3 nucleotides: TGTGCCAGCAGTCCTCGGTCCGGAGCAGATACGCAGTATTTT. V and J are TRBV25-1 and TRBJ2-3; D ambiguous. V gave up 5 bases and J gave up 4 bases, with 13 bases separating them. CDR3 size: 14 residues. Germline-derived CDR1 and CDR2 are MGHDK and SYGVNS.

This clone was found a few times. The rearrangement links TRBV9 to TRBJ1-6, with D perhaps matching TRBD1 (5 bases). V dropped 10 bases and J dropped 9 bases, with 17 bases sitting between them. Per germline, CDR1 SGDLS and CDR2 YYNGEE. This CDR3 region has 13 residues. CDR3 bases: TGTGCCGGAAGTCGAGGGGAGGGTTCACCCCTCCACTTT. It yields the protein CAGSRGEGSPLHF.

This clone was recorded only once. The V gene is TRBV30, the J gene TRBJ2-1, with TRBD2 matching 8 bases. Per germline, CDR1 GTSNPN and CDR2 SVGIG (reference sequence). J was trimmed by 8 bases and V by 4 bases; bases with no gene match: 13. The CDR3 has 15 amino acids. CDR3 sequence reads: CAWTRWAGGGDEQFF. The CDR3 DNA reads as TGTGCCTGGACCAGGTGGGCGGGGGGTGGCGATGAGCAGTTCTTC.

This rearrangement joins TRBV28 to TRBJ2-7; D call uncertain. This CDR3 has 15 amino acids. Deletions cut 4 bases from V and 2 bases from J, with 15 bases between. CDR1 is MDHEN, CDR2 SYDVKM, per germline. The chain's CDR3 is CASSSPFPSPYEQYF. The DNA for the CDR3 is TGTGCCAGCAGTTCCCCCTTCCCTTCCCCCTACGAGCAGTACTTC.

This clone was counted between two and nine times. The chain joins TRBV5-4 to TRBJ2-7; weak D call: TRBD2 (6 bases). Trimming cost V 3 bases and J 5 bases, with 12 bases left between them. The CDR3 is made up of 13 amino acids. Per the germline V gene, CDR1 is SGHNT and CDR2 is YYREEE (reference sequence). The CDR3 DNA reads TGTGCCAGCAGCTGGACTACGGGTAACGAGCAGTACTTC. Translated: CASSWTTGNEQYF.

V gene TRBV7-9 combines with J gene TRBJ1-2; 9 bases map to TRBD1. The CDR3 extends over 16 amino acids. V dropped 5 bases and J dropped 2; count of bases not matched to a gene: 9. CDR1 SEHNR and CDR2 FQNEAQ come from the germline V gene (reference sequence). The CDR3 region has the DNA TGTGCCAGCAGCCCCTTACAGGGGGCAAGGAACTATGGCTACACCTTC. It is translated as CASSPLQGARNYGYTF.

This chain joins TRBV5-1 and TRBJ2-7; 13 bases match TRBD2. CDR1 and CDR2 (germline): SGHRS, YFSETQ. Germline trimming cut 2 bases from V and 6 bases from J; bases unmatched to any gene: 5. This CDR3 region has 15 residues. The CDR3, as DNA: TGCGCCAGCAGCTTTACTAGCGGGAGGGTGCGCGAGCAGTACTTC. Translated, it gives CASSFTSGRVREQYF. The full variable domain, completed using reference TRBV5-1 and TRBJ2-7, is KAGVTQTPRYLIKTRGQQVTLSCSPISGHRSVSWYQQTPGQGLQFLFEYFSETQRNKGNFPGRFSGRQFSNSRSEMNVSTLELGDSALYLCASSFTSGRVREQYFGPGTRLTVT.

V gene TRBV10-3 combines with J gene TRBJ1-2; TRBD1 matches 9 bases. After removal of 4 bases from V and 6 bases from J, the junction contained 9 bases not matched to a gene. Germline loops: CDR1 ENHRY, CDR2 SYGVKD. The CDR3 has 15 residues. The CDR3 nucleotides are TGTGCCATCAGTGTTAGAAACGACAGGGGGGATGGCTACACCTTC. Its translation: CAISVRNDRGDGYTF.

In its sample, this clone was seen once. The CDR3 protein is CASSIDAGGLGTPNEQFF. The CDR3 bases are TGTGCCAGTAGTATAGATGCCGGGGGTCTGGGCACCCCCAATGAGCAGTTCTTC. The chain has TRBV19 and TRBJ2-1; a weak D match, TRBD2 (6 bases). Germline loops: CDR1 LNHDA, CDR2 SQIVND (reference sequence). The CDR3 is 18 amino acids. V shed 0 bases and J shed 6 bases, with 21 bases lying between them.

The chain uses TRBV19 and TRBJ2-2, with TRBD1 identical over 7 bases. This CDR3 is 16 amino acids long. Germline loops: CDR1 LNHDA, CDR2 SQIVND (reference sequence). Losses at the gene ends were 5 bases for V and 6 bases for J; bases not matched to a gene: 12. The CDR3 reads CASSSTGLSNPGELFF. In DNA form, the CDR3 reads TGTGCCAGTAGTTCGACAGGGCTATCCAACCCCGGGGAGCTGTTTTTT.

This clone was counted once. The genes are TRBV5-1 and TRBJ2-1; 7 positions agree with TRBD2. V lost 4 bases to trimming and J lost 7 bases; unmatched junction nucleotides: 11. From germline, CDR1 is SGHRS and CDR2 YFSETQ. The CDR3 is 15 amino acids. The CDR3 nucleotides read TGCGCCAGCAGCAGGGAGACGGGAGGCAGTAATGAGCAGTTCTTC. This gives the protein CASSRETGGSNEQFF.

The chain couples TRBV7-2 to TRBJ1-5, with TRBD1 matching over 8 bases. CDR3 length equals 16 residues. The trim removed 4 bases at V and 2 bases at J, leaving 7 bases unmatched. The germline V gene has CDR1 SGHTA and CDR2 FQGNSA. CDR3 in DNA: TGTGCCAGCAGCTCTGTGTCAGGGGGCCGCAATCAGCCCCAGCATTTT. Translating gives CASSSVSGGRNQPQHF.

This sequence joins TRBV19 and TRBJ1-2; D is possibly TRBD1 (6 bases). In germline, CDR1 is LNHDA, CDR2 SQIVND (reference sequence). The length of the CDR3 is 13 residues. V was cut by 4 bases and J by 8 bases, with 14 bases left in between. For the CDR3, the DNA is TGTGCCAGTAGTAAACAGGGAGTCCAAGGCTACACCTTC. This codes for CASSKQGVQGYTF.